The T cell receptor beta chain described here comes from a study of blood T cell repertoires in COVID-19. The method was immunoSEQ multiplex PCR; TCRdb's version includes in-frame clones alone and lacks a portion of them. The table includes 130,000 or so clones, about 80% detected once. The CDR3 has 17 residues. The J segment lost 0 bases and the V segment lost 1 base, leaving 5 bases of the junction unmatched. The germline V gene has CDR1 MNHEY and CDR2 SVGEGT. This chain links TRBV6-2 or TRBV6-3 with TRBJ2-1; TRBD2 aligns across 8 bases. The source is a man in his sixties with active or convalescent COVID-19. The sequenced sample was peripheral blood. CDR3 region: CASSYWGGRPSYNEQFF. DNA of the CDR3: TGTGCCAGCAGTTACTGGGGCGGGAGGCCCTCCTACAATGAGCAGTTCTTC.